The present T cell receptor (beta chain) was sequenced within a study of OX40 agonist ivuxolimab in advanced cancers. Study-wide context: Recorded diagnoses for dose-escalation patients were hepatocellular carcinoma, melanoma, renal cell or head and neck cancer.

Trimming left V 3 bases short and J 5 bases short, with 10 bases between. In germline, CDR1 is MGHRA, CDR2 YSYEKL. The CDR3 loop spans 13 amino acids. On this clone itself: Its target is not known.

General observations from the study: Clonal expansion was among the lowest in partial responders at 0.1-3.0 mg/kg, especially CD8+.

Produced via immunoSEQ multiplex PCR; TCRdb's table is partial and in-frame only. The top ten hold about 13% of the sample, which has roughly 44,000 clones, around 86% seen once. The TCR comes from an adult with an advanced solid tumor such as melanoma, head and neck, liver or kidney cancer. The chain couples TRBV4-1 to TRBJ1-2; TRBD1 might be the D (5 bases). The starting material was CD4+ or CD8+ T cells sorted from blood, obtained in a trial of the OX40 agonist ivuxolimab. CDR3 amino acids: CASSHGALYGYTF. The CDR3 DNA reads TGCGCCAGCAGCCATGGGGCCCTATATGGCTACACCTTC.